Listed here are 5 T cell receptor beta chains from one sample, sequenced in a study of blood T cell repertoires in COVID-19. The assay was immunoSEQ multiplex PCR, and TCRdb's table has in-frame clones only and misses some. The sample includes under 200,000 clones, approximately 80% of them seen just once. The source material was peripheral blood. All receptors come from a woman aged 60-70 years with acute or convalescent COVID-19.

In DNA, the CDR3 is TGTGCTAGTGGTTTAATCCCGACGTTCGGGGAATACTATGGCTACACCTTC. Residues: CASGLIPTFGEYYGYTF. The rearrangement links TRBV12-5 to TRBJ1-2; D not certain. Germline CDR1 reads LGHNT; CDR2 reads FRNRAP. Trimming took off 3 bases at V and 3 bases at J, with 20 bases between the two ends. The CDR3 runs 17 residues.

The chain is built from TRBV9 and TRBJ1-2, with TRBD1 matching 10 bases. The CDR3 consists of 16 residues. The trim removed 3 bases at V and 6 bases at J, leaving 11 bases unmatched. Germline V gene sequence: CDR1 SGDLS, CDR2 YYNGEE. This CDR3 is CASSEYRQGAIDGYTF. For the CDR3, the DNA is TGTGCCAGCAGCGAATACCGACAGGGGGCAATAGATGGCTACACCTTC. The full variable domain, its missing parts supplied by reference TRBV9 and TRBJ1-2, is DSGVTQTPKHLITATGQRVTLRCSPRSGDLSVYWYQQSLDQGLQFLIQYYNGEERAKGNILERFSAQQFPDLHSELNLSSLELGDSALYFCASSEYRQGAIDGYTFGSGTRLTVV.

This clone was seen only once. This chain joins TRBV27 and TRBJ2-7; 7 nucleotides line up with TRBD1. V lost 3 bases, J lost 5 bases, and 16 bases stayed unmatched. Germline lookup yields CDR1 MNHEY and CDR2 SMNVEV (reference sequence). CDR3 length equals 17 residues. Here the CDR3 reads CASSLDPPDRVSDEQYF. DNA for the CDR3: TGTGCCAGCAGTTTGGACCCACCTGACAGGGTGTCCGACGAGCAGTACTTC.

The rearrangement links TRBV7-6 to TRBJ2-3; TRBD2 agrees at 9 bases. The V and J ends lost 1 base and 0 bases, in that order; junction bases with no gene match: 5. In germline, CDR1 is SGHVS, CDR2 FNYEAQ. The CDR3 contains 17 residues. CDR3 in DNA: TGTGCCAGCAGCTTAGGTAGCGGGGGACCTAGCACAGATACGCAGTATTTT. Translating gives CASSLGSGGPSTDTQYF.

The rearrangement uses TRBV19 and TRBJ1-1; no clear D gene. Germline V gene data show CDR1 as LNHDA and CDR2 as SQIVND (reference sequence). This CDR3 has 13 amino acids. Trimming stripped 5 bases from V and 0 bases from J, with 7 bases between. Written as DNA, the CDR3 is TGTGCCAGTAGTCTTTACATGAACACTGAAGCTTTCTTT. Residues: CASSLYMNTEAFF.